This T cell receptor beta chain is drawn from a study of identical twins. TCRdb called the 5' RACE reads again in MiXCR, with one record for every CDR3 protein. The sample holds approximately 220,000 distinct CDR3 sequences, around 8.1% seen once. On this clonotype itself: The target antigen is unknown.

General study findings and limits: Zero-insertion analyses were open to partial confounding by invariant MAIT and iNKT cells. Out-of-frame alpha sequences shared by twins showed excess low generation probability.

The CDR3 has 17 residues. CDR1 is LGHDT, CDR2 YNNKEL, per germline (reference sequence). Unmatched junction bases numbered 7, after V lost 1 base and J lost 3 bases. The data also belong to a second study, concerning yellow fever vaccine responses in identical twins.

The TCR was taken from a woman under 30 in good health. This chain joins TRBV3-1 and TRBJ2-7; TRBD2 matches 12 bases. The source material was memory (CD45RO+) T cells sorted from blood. Written as DNA, the CDR3 is TGTGCCAGCAGCCAAGGACCTAGCGGGGGGGCCATCTACGAGCAGTACTTC. This encodes CASSQGPSGGAIYEQYF.